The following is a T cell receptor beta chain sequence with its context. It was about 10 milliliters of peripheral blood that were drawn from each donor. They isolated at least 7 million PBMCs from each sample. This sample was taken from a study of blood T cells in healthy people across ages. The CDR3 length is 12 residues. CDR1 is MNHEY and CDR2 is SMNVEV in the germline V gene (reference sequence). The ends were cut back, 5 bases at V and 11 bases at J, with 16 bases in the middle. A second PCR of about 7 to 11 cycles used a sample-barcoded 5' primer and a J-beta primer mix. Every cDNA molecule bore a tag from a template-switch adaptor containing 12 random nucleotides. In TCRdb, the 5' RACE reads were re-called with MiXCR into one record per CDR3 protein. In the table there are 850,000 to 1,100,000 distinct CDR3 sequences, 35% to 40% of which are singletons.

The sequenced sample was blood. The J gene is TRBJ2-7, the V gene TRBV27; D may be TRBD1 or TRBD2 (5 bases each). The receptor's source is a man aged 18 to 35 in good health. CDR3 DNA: TGTGCCAGCAGTACCCTCTCCGGGGCCGAGTACTTC. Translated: CASSTLSGAEYF.